This TCR beta chain derives from a study of blood T cells in healthy people across ages (dated by TCRdb to the mid-2010s). Context from the whole study: In model experiments, template switching captured about one uniquely barcoded TCR beta cDNA molecule for every two T cells. Age-related changes in TCR beta repertoire diversity were measured in the study by deep sequencing normalized with unique cDNA molecular identifiers. To avoid experimental bias, donors of different ages were spread randomly across the sequencing lanes. Four age groups were formed from the donors: young (average roughly 15 years), middle-aged (approximately 40), aged (approximately 60) and long-lived (more than 75). The study analyzed two additional independent replicas of 1 million unique cDNA reads from the same blood draw for two donors, one aged 18 to 29 and one aged 80 or older. The full study reports these points: As age increased, observed TCR beta diversity per million T cells dropped in a roughly linear way, and a significant reduction was already evident by age roughly 36. Because donor CMV infection status was unknown, age-related changes in expanded clonotypes were potentially confounded. Since profiling was done on bulk unsorted PBMCs, naive and antigen-experienced compartments could not be conclusively compared. Estimates of total diversity based on one million sequenced T cells were considered lower bounds and underestimates. A strong correlation was found between observed TCR beta diversity and the percentage of naive T cells measured by flow cytometry. Compared with the aged group, the long-lived group had more naive CD4+ T cells, fewer expanded clones and increased TCR diversity, suggesting age selection.

Via the germline V gene, CDR1 is ENHRY and CDR2 SYGVKD. The CDR3 contains 15 residues, cysteine and phenylalanine counted. Only CDR3 DNA is held: 45 bases, read in frame from base 1. Remarks on this clonotype: The clone's antigen remains unknown. Base qualities were left out, and no much larger clone turns up one base away.

The donors were some 36 Caucasian individuals from Russia, aged roughly 6 to 100 years, who were systemically healthy. Each donor gave ten milliliters of peripheral blood, collected into EDTA-treated Vacutainer tubes. PBMCs were isolated by Ficoll-Paque density-gradient centrifugation, with at least 6 million obtained per sample. Trizol reagent was used to extract total RNA from PBMCs, with at least 5 micrograms per sample. The percentages of naive CD45RAhigh/CD27high T cells were determined by flow cytometry on a PBMC aliquot from every donor. The library was produced with 5' RACE. The data were produced on an Illumina HiSeq 2500. The second PCR ran for about 6 to 12 cycles and used a J-beta primer mix along with a sample-barcoded 5' primer. Each TCR beta cDNA molecule received a unique molecular identifier from a template-switch 5' adaptor carrying 12 random nucleotides. Each sample yielded at least 2.5 million CDR3-containing paired-end reads. The Mint cDNA synthesis kit, primed by a TRBC-specific oligonucleotide, was used to synthesize first-strand cDNA from all RNA. After uracil-DNA glycosylase treatment, a first 18-cycle PCR used universal primers M1SS and BC2_uni_R on all cDNA. As for the original processing: Normalization of each sample was performed by random selection of 1 million high-quality reads, each carrying a distinct molecular identifier. Reads sharing molecular identifiers were discarded rather than binned into consensus sequences. MiTCR, run with a Q25 quality threshold and the strictest error-elimination algorithm, handled CDR3 identification, clonotype clustering and error correction. A nonparametric unseen species model using Euler transformation provided a lower-bound estimate of total TCR beta diversity. Using fastp trimming at Q25 and MiXCR clonotype assembly, TCRdb reanalyzed the public sequencing data and kept in-frame beta chains. Merged by CDR3 protein, the rows form single entries marked with the most common genes and DNA. These V and J calls rely on TCRdb rather than the paper's analysis. This sample lists about 730,000 distinct CDR3 sequences; roughly two fifths were detected once. The ten largest clones capture 20% of the sample.

The specimen was blood. The receptor comes from a woman aged 55-75 years in good health. The chain is assembled from TRBV10-3 and TRBJ2-4; the D gene cannot be named for sure. The DNA end lines up better with TRBJ2-7; the J call may be wrong. CDR3 reads: CAISEMGNPQSEQYF. The nucleotide sequence reads TGTGCCATCAGTGAGATGGGCAATCCCCAGTCCGAGCAGTACTTC.